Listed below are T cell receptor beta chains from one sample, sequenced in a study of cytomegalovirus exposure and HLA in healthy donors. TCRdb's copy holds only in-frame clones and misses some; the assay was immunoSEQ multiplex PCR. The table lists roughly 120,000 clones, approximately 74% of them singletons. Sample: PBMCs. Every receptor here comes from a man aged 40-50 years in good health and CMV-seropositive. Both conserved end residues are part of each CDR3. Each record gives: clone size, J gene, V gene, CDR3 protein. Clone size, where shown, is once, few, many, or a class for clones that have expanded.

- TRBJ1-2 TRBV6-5 CASRPHEGVGGYTF
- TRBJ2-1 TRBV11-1 CASSFYEGASMNEQFF
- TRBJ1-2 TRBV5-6 CASSFRTGWYGYTF
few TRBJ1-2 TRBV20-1 CSARTGTQGTF
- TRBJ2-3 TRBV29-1 CSVDPSMGTDTQYF
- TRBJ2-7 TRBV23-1 CAGHGDYEQYF
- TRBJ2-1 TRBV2 CASNPRGSSYNEQFF
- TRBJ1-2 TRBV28 CASSPPPAGYGYTF
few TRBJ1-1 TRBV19 CASSGRVNTEAFF
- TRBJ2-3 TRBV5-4 CASSLAGSTDTQYF
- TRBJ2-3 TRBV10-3 CAISEDRGSDTQYF
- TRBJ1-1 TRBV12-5 CASGMAGKTEAFF
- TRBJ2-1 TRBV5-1 CASCPGTSGGSYNEQFF
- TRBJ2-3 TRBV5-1 CASNDRLPSTDTQYF
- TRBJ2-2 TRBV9 CASTQFGTPNTGELFF
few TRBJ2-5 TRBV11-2 CATSSGQRLKETQYF
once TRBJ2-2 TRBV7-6 CASSLHGPRAGELFF
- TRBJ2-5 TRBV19 CASSSPSGTQYF
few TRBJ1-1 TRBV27 CATRGQNRTEAFF
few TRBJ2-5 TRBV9 CASSAAQGTATQYF
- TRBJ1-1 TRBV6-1 CASSEAGTGWNTEAFF
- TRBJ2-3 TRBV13 CASSLGPLAGGVTDTQYF
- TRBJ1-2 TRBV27 CASSLAGTGGYTF
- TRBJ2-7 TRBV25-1 CASSFLYEQYF
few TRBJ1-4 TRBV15 CATSRDPPGGLSEKLFF
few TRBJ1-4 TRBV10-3 CAISERGEGVNEKLFF